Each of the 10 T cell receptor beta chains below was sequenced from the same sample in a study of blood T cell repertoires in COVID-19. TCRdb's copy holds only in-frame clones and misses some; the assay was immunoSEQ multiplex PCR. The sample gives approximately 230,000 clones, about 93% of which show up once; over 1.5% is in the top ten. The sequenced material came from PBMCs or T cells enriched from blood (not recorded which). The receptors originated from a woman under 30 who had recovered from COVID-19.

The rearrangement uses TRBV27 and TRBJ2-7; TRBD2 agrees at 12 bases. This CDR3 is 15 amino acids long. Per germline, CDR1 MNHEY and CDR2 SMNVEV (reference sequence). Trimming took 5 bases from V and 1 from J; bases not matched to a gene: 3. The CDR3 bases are TGTGCCAGCAGTATACTAGCGGGAGGTTCCTACGAGCAGTACTTC. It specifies CASSILAGGSYEQYF.

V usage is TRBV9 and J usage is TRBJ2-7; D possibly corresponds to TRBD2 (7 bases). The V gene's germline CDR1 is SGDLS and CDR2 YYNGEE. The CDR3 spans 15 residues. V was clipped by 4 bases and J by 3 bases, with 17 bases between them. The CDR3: CASSPARGGSYEQYF. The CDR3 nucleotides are TGTGCCAGCAGCCCAGCAAGGGGGGGTAGCTACGAGCAGTACTTC.

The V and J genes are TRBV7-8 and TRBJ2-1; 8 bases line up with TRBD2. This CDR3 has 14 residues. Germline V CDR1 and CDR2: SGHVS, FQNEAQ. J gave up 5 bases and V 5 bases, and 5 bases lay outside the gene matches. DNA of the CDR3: TGTGCCAGCAGCCGTAGCGGGGACCACAATGAGCAGTTCTTC. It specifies CASSRSGDHNEQFF.

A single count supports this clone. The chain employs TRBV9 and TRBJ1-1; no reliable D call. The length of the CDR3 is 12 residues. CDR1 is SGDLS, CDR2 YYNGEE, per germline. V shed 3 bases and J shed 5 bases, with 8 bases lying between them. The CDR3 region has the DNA TGTGCCAGCAGCGGTACGGGGACTGAAGCTTTCTTT. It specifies CASSGTGTEAFF.

CDR3 sequence reads: CASSQDLRGRGNYGYTF. CDR3 bases: TGCGCCAGCAGCCAAGATCTTAGGGGCAGGGGAAACTATGGCTACACCTTC. The genes are TRBV4-1 and TRBJ1-2, with a possible D match to TRBD1 (6 bases). This CDR3 comprises 17 residues. CDR1 and CDR2 (germline): MGHRA, YSYEKL. The ends were cut back, 0 bases at V and 2 bases at J, with 16 bases in the middle.

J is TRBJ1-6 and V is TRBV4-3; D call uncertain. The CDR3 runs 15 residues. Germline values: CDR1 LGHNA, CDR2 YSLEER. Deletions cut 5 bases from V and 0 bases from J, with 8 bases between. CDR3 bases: TGCGCCAGCAGCGCCCTAAGCTCCTATAATTCACCCCTCCACTTT. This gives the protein CASSALSSYNSPLHF.

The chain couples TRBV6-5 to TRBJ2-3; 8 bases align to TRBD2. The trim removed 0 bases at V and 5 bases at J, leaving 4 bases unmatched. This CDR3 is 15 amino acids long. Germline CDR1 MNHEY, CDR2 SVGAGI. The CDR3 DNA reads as TGTGCCAGCAGTTACTCATGGCGGGGGGTAGATACGCAGTATTTT. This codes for CASSYSWRGVDTQYF.

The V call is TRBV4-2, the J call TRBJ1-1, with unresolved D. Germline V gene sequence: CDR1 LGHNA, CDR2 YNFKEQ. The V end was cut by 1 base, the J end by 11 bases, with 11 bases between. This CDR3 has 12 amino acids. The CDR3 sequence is CASSQGRNEAFF. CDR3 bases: TGTGCCAGCAGCCAAGGGAGAAACGAGGCTTTCTTT.

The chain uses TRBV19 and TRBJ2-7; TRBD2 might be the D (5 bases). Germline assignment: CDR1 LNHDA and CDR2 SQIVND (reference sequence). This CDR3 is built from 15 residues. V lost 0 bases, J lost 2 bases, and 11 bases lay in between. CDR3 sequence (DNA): TGTGCCAGTAGTATAGATGGAGTGACTACCTACGAGCAGTACTTC. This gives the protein CASSIDGVTTYEQYF.

CDR3 sequence reads: CASSRSGLAGIQYF. The CDR3 DNA follows: TGTGCCAGCAGCAGATCGGGACTAGCGGGGATTCAGTACTTC. This chain joins TRBV7-9 and TRBJ2-4, with 13 bases that match TRBD2. With 5 bases clipped from V and 10 bases from J, the junction kept 5 bases outside the gene matches. The CDR3 has 14 residues. Germline loops: CDR1 SEHNR, CDR2 FQNEAQ (reference sequence).